One and the same sample provided the 25 T cell receptor beta chains below, sequenced in a study of T cells in Graves' hyperthyroidism and ophthalmopathy (dated by TCRdb to 2018 to 2020). Library preparation was by multiplex PCR. TCRdb lists the instrument as Illumina HiSeq 2000. TCR beta CDR3 regions were amplified from RNA transcripts. A first-round RT-PCR of the TCR CDR3 used the HTBI primer set with the Qiagen OneStep RT-PCR kit. The raw public reads went through TCRdb reprocessing: fastp at Q25, MiXCR clone calling, in-frame beta chains kept. Rows with one shared CDR3 protein collapse into an entry with the most common genes and DNA. The sample table lists about 500,000 distinct CDR3 sequences, approximately 17% of them with a count of one. In total, the top ten clones hold 15% to 20% of the sample. The material sequenced was blood. These receptors all come from a woman aged 18 to 35 with Graves' ophthalmopathy.

This clonotype has ten or more counts. The rearrangement joins TRBV11-2 to TRBJ2-7; 7 bases map to TRBD2. The CDR3 totals 15 residues. V lost 5 bases, J lost 4 bases, and 11 bases stayed unmatched. CDR1 and CDR2 (germline): SGHAT, FQNNGV. CDR3 residues: CASSPRERGIYEQYF. For the CDR3, the DNA is TGTGCCAGCAGCCCCCGGGAGCGGGGAATTTACGAGCAGTACTTC.

This chain links TRBV27 with TRBJ2-1, with D possibly being TRBD2 (6 bases). The germline CDR1 and CDR2 sequences are MNHEY and SMNVEV (reference sequence). V was trimmed by 2 bases and J by 4 bases, leaving 21 bases between them. This CDR3 has 18 amino acids. The CDR3 nucleotides are TGTGCCAGCAGTTTAGTCCCTGGGCATCGGGGGTTTTACAATGAGCAGTTCTTC. It translates to CASSLVPGHRGFYNEQFF.

Ten or more counts support this clonotype. The J gene is TRBJ2-1, the V gene TRBV7-9, with 10 bases that match TRBD2. Germline V lookup: CDR1 SEHNR, CDR2 FQNEAQ (reference sequence). After removal of 6 bases from V and 4 bases from J, the junction contained 6 bases not matched to a gene. The CDR3 is 15 residues long. Written as DNA, the CDR3 is TGTGCCAGCAGTCCGGGACTAGCGAATTACAATGAGCAGTTCTTC. The encoded protein is CASSPGLANYNEQFF.

This clonotype was found many times. The chain couples TRBV28 to TRBJ1-1; 8 positions agree with TRBD1. The CDR3 extends over 14 amino acids. V was clipped by 10 bases and J by 3 bases; unmatched bases: 10. In germline, CDR1 is MDHEN, CDR2 SYDVKM. This CDR3 reads CATVSGQDDTEAFF. For the CDR3, the DNA is TGTGCCACCGTCTCGGGACAGGACGACACTGAAGCTTTCTTT.

There are many counts of this clonotype. The rearrangement links TRBV24-1 to TRBJ2-3; D not certain. The V and J ends lost 4 bases and 0 bases respectively, with 16 bases between them. Germline V gene data show CDR1 as KGHDR and CDR2 as SFDVKD. The CDR3 length is 17 residues. CDR3 sequence: CATSESWDFGSTDTQYF. CDR3 coding DNA: TGTGCCACCAGTGAAAGCTGGGATTTCGGTAGCACAGATACGCAGTATTTT.

This clonotype was observed at least ten times. This chain links TRBV20-1 with TRBJ2-7, with a tentative D call TRBD1 (6 bases). CDR1 is DFQATT, CDR2 SNEGSKA, per germline (reference sequence). The germline V and J ends were trimmed by 1 base and 3 bases, with 10 bases remaining between them. The CDR3 runs to 13 residues. CDR3 sequence reads: CSARGQEDYEQYF. The CDR3 DNA reads as TGCAGTGCTAGAGGACAGGAGGACTACGAGCAGTACTTC.

The chain couples TRBV29-1 to TRBJ2-3; D might be TRBD2 (6 bases). Between the trimmed V and J ends, which lost 4 bases and 2 bases, there was a span of 13 bases. The V gene's germline CDR1 is SQVTM and CDR2 ANQGSEA. CDR3 size: 14 residues. The CDR3 nucleotides are TGCAGCGTTGTTAGCGGAAGATACACAGATACGCAGTATTTT. Amino acid sequence: CSVVSGRYTDTQYF.

The table lists this clonotype with a few counts. The V call is TRBV5-6, the J call TRBJ1-4, with D possibly TRBD1 on 6 matching bases. Germline loops: CDR1 SGHDT, CDR2 YYEEEE. The CDR3 sequence is 13 residues long. The V gene lost 8 bases and the J gene lost 4 bases, with 12 bases spanning the gap. The CDR3 reads CASGRGLNEKLFF. The CDR3 region has the DNA TGTGCCAGTGGCAGGGGTCTTAATGAAAAACTGTTTTTT.

The chain couples TRBV3-1 to TRBJ2-6, with 8 nucleotides matching TRBD1. Trimming removed 6 bases from V and 9 bases from J; junction bases left unmatched: 4. The CDR3 has 13 residues. Germline CDR1 and CDR2: LGHDT and YNNKEL (reference sequence). The CDR3 is CASSRGQVNVLTF. CDR3 in DNA: TGTGCCAGCAGTCGGGGACAGGTCAACGTCCTGACTTTC.

The chain recombines TRBV4-1 with TRBJ2-2; D may match TRBD1 or TRBD2 (5 bases each). Germline CDR1 reads MGHRA; CDR2 reads YSYEKL. The CDR3 loop spans 17 amino acids. The ends were cut back, 5 bases at V and 0 bases at J, with 16 bases in the middle. In DNA, the CDR3 is TGCGCCAGCAGCAAACCCATCCAGGGACCGAACACCGGGGAGCTGTTTTTT. This sequence encodes CASSKPIQGPNTGELFF.

This clonotype appeared many times. The gene calls are TRBV20-1 and TRBJ2-3; 8 nucleotides line up with TRBD1. V lost 7 bases, J lost 5 bases, and 11 bases stayed unmatched. The germline V gene encodes CDR1 DFQATT and CDR2 SNEGSKA (reference sequence). This CDR3 has 14 amino acids. DNA of the CDR3: TGCAGTGATATCCGCAGGGGGCCGGTAGATACGCAGTATTTT. This translates into CSDIRRGPVDTQYF.

In its sample, this clonotype was seen many times. The chain employs TRBV20-1 and TRBJ2-1, with D possibly matching TRBD1 (6 bases). This CDR3 region has 14 residues. The germline CDR1 and CDR2 sequences are DFQATT and SNEGSKA (reference sequence). V lost 5 bases to trimming and J lost 2 bases, with 13 bases between them. CDR3 in DNA: TGCAGTGCTGCGAGGGGGATTACCTACAATGAGCAGTTCTTC. Its protein product is CSAARGITYNEQFF.

This clonotype appeared many times. The chain recombines TRBV7-2 with TRBJ2-5; TRBD2 aligns across 7 bases. The germline gives CDR1 SGHTA, CDR2 FQGNSA. Unmatched junction bases numbered 20, after V lost 2 bases and J lost 2 bases. The CDR3 length is 20 residues. CDR3 protein: CASSLPVLAEPRRDQETQYF. DNA of the CDR3: TGTGCCAGCAGCTTACCCGTTCTAGCGGAGCCCCGGCGGGATCAAGAGACCCAGTACTTC.

There are many counts of this clonotype. The V call is TRBV28, the J call TRBJ1-5; no reliable D call. Germline V CDR1 and CDR2: MDHEN, SYDVKM. This CDR3 has 15 residues. The V end was cut by 3 bases, the J end by 7 bases, with 16 bases between. The chain's CDR3 is CASSFRTPRNQPQHF. The DNA for the CDR3 is TGTGCCAGCAGTTTTAGGACCCCGAGGAACCAGCCCCAGCATTTT.

The chain combines TRBV28 with TRBJ2-3, with a possible D match to TRBD1 (6 bases). The V end lost 6 bases, the J end lost 6 bases, and 22 bases lay between the germline ends. The CDR3 totals 16 residues. Germline V lookup: CDR1 MDHEN, CDR2 SYDVKM. The CDR3 DNA reads as TGTGCCAGCAGCCTGATGGGGGCTTTGAATAAGGATACGCAGTATTTT. This translates into CASSLMGALNKDTQYF.

The rearrangement joins TRBV14 to TRBJ1-1; a weak D match, TRBD1 (6 bases). The CDR3 runs 16 residues. Germline lookup yields CDR1 SGHDN and CDR2 FVKESK. V was cut by 2 bases and J by 0 bases, with 13 bases left in between. The CDR3 coding sequence is TGTGCCAGCAGCCAAATGCAGACAGGCTTGAACACTGAAGCTTTCTTT. Residues: CASSQMQTGLNTEAFF.

This clonotype has only a few counts. V and J are TRBV19 and TRBJ2-7; 7 bases agree with TRBD1. J gave up 1 base and V 9 bases, and 6 bases lay outside the gene matches. CDR3 length equals 13 residues. Looked up from germline, CDR1 is LNHDA and CDR2 is SQIVND (reference sequence). CDR3 in DNA: TGTGCCAGCGCCGGGACAGTATCCTACGAGCAGTACTTC. The encoded protein is CASAGTVSYEQYF.

This CDR3 is CASSPLGLRYNSPLHF. CDR3 bases: TGTGCCAGCAGCCCATTGGGACTGAGATATAATTCACCCCTCCACTTT. The rearrangement joins TRBV4-2 to TRBJ1-6; tentative D call: TRBD1 (5 bases). Germline CDR1 and CDR2: LGHNA and YNFKEQ. This CDR3 contains 16 residues. Trimming removed 4 bases at V and 4 bases at J, with 14 bases between.

The V and J genes are TRBV11-2 and TRBJ2-5, with unresolved D. Per germline, CDR1 SGHAT and CDR2 FQNNGV. With 2 bases removed from V and 5 bases from J, the gap between germline ends came to 9 bases. There are 13 residues in the CDR3. The CDR3 region is CASSLWGVETQYF. CDR3 DNA sequence: TGTGCCAGCAGCTTATGGGGTGTGGAGACCCAGTACTTC. The full variable domain, with the rest looked up from reference TRBV11-2 and TRBJ2-5, is EAGVAQSPRYKIIEKRQSVAFWCNPISGHATLYWYQQILGQGPKLLIQFQNNGVVDDSQLPKDRFSAERLKGVDSTLKIQPAKLEDSAVYLCASSLWGVETQYFGPGTRLLVL.

This sequence joins TRBV12-3 or TRBV12-4 and TRBJ1-2; no firm D call. The CDR3 has 14 residues. Between the trimmed V and J ends, which lost 10 bases and 0 bases, there was a span of 15 bases. The CDR3 region is CAIRPRVANYGYTF. CDR3 bases: TGTGCCATCCGACCCCGGGTAGCTAACTATGGCTACACCTTC.

This clonotype was counted ten times or more. The rearrangement joins TRBV12-3 or TRBV12-4 to TRBJ2-1; D possibly uses TRBD1 or TRBD2 (6 bases each). CDR3 length: 15 amino acids. V dropped 3 bases and J dropped 8 bases, with 17 bases sitting between them. The CDR3 DNA sequence: TGTGCCAGCAGTTTGGGGGTGAAGGGGGGCGATGAGCAGTTCTTC. This sequence encodes CASSLGVKGGDEQFF.

The J gene is TRBJ1-4, the V gene TRBV7-9; 11 bases agree with TRBD1. The CDR3 is 16 amino acids. In germline, CDR1 is SEHNR, CDR2 FQNEAQ (reference sequence). The V and J ends lost 3 bases and 8 bases, in that order; junction bases with no gene match: 8. CDR3 coding DNA: TGTGCCAGCAGCTTTAAACCGGGACAGGGGGAGGAAAAACTGTTTTTT. Protein: CASSFKPGQGEEKLFF.

This clonotype was picked up many times. The chain has TRBV12-3 or TRBV12-4 and TRBJ2-7, with 10 bases that match TRBD2. This CDR3 contains 15 residues. Unmatched junction bases numbered 2, after V lost 1 base and J lost 2 bases. The CDR3 protein is CASSLEGLATYEQYF. CDR3 in DNA: TGTGCCAGCAGTTTAGAGGGACTAGCGACCTACGAGCAGTACTTC.

A few counts support this clonotype. This rearrangement joins TRBV5-8 to TRBJ1-4; no clear D. Trimming took off 4 bases at V and 0 bases at J, with 10 bases between the two ends. The CDR3 consists of 15 residues. Germline CDR1 reads SGHTS; CDR2 reads YDEGEE. The CDR3 region has the DNA TGTGCCAGCAGCGAAGGACGGGCAACTAATGAAAAACTGTTTTTT. It is translated as CASSEGRATNEKLFF.

In its sample, this clonotype was seen many times. The CDR3 spells CSAGQAGHTEAFF. CDR3 nucleotide sequence: TGCAGTGCGGGACAGGCGGGGCACACTGAAGCTTTCTTT. V usage is TRBV20-1 and J usage is TRBJ1-1; 8 nucleotides agree with TRBD1. The CDR3 is 13 amino acids. Per the germline V gene, CDR1 is DFQATT and CDR2 is SNEGSKA (reference sequence). The junction had 6 bases not matched to a gene; V was cut back by 6 bases and J by 3 bases.